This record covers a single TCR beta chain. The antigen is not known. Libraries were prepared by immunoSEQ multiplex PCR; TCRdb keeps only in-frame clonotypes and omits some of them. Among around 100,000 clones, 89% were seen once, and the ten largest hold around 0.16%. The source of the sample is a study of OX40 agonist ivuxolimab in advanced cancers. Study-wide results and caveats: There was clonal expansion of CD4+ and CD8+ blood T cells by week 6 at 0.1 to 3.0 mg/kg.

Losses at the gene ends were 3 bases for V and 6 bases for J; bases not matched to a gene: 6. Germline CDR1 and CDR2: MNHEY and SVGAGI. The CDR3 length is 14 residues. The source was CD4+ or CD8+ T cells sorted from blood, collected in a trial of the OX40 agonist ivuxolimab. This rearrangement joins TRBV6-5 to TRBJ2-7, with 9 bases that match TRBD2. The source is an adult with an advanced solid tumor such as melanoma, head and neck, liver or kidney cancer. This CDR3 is CASSYSGREAEQYF. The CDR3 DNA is TGTGCCAGCAGTTATAGCGGGAGAGAGGCCGAGCAGTACTTC.